This TCR beta chain stems from a study of blood T cell repertoires in COVID-19. The repertoire was sequenced with immunoSEQ multiplex PCR; TCRdb's copy has only in-frame clones and lacks some. The sample includes approximately 210,000 clones, 75% to 90% of them seen just once. Germline V gives CDR1 MNHEY, CDR2 SVGEGT. V was clipped by 3 bases and J by 5 bases; unmatched bases: 12. The CDR3 length is 16 residues. J is TRBJ1-2 and V is TRBV6-2 or TRBV6-3; 7 bases are a match to TRBD1. This clonotype was obtained from a man aged 25-40 years who had recovered from COVID-19. Sequencing used peripheral blood. This CDR3 is CASSYFQPRDSYGYTF. The CDR3 bases are TGTGCCAGCAGTTATTTCCAGCCCCGGGACAGTTATGGCTACACCTTC.